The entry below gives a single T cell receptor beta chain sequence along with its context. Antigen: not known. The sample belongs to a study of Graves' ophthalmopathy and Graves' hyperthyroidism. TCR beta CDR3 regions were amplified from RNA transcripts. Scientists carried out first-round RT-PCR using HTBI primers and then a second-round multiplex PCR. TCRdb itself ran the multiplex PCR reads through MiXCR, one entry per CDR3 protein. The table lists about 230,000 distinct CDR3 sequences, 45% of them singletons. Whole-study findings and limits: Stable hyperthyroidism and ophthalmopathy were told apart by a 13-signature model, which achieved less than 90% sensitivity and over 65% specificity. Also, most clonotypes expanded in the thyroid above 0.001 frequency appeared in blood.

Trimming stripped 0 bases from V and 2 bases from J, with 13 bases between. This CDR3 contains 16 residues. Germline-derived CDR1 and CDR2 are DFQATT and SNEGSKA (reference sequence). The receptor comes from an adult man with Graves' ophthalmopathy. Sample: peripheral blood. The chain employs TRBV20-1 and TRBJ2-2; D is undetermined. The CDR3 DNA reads TGCAGTGCTAGAGATCTGCAACAACTTAACACCGGGGAGCTGTTTTTT. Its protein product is CSARDLQQLNTGELFF.